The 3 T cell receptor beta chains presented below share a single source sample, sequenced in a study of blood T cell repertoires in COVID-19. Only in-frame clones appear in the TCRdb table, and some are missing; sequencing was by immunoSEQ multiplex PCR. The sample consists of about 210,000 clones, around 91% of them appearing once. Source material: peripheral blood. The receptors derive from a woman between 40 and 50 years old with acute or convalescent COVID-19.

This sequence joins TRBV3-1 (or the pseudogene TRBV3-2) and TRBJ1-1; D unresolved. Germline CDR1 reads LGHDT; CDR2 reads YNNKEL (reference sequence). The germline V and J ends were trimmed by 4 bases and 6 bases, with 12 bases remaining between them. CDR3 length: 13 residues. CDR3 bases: TGTGCCAGCAGCCCCGGAGACGGCTCTGAAGCTTTCTTT. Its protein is CASSPGDGSEAFF.

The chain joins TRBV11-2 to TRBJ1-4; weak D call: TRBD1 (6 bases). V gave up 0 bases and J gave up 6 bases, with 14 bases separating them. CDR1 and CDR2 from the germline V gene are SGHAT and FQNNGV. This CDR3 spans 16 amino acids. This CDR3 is CASSLEPFRGHEKLFF. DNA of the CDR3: TGTGCCAGCAGCTTAGAACCCTTCAGGGGCCATGAAAAACTGTTTTTT.

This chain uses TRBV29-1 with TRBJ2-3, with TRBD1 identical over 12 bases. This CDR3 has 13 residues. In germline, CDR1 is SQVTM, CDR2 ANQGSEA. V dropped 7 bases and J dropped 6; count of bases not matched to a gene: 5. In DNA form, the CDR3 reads TGCAGCGGGGGACAGGGGGCATCGGATACGCAGTATTTT. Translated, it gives CSGGQGASDTQYF.